These T cell receptor beta chains were read from a single sample in a study of read filtering for tumor transcriptome and immune sequencing. TCRdb called the reads again in MiXCR, with one record for every CDR3 protein. The sample records over 90,000 distinct CDR3 sequences, 20% to 25% being singletons. The specimen was a population of CD138-negative cells sorted from bone marrow. Receptors originate from a donor aged 40 or older with multiple myeloma. Each CDR3 is given without its conserved first and last residue. Size tells how often a clone was seen (once, few, many) or the class of an expanded clone, and some rows leave it out.

many	TRBV18	TRBJ2-3	ASSPPLGVSTDTQY
many	TRBV7-3	TRBJ2-1	ASSQGLLSYNEQF
many	TRBV7-2	TRBJ1-4	ASSLTLRGATNEKLF
many	TRBV11-2	TRBJ2-4	ASRSTGTAKNIQY
NA	TRBV12-3/TRBV12-4	TRBJ1-4	ASSLSSGLSEKLF
many	TRBV9	TRBJ2-1	ASSVFSSGGNEQF
many	TRBV5-1	TRBJ1-2	ASSPGGRNYGYT
NA	TRBV7-8	TRBJ2-3	ASSLGSRGPTNTQY
many	TRBV2	TRBJ1-5	ASRSGQGAYQPQH
NA	TRBV2	TRBJ2-3	ASSERVRTDTQY
many	TRBV29-1	TRBJ1-2	SVEGRNNYGYT
many	TRBV12-3/TRBV12-4	TRBJ1-5	ATSGQVHQPQH
NA	TRBV5-1	TRBJ1-3	ASSGDRDGNTIY
many	TRBV20-1	TRBJ2-2	SARPGQGETGELF
many	TRBV20-1	TRBJ1-1	SVEYEAEAF
many	TRBV10-3	TRBJ2-1	AIRASGDEQF
many	TRBV4-1	TRBJ2-7	ASSQVPSGAAGEQY
NA	TRBV7-9	TRBJ2-1	ASSFIGRGGHNEQF
many	TRBV27	TRBJ2-3	ASTSGGAVDTQY
many	TRBV28	TRBJ2-1	ASSSPGVGSGNEQF
NA	TRBV12-3/TRBV12-4	TRBJ2-1	ASSLDRLESNEQF
NA	TRBV24-1	TRBJ1-1	ATRTGVNTEAF
many	TRBV27	TRBJ2-3	ASSYRRTTDTQY
few	TRBV18	TRBJ2-7	ASSPIPRTGEQY
many	TRBV18	TRBJ1-4	ASSGEYATNEKLF
NA	TRBV3-1	TRBJ1-1	ASSQVRGSNTEAF
NA	TRBV7-9	TRBJ2-3	ASSPPSSGGVARY
many	TRBV5-5	TRBJ1-1	ASSRHDNTEAF
few	TRBV18	TRBJ1-1	ASSPSAGAVTEAF
many	TRBV12-3/TRBV12-4	TRBJ2-2	ASLFGQGNTGELF
NA	TRBV5-1	TRBJ1-1	ASSPGTGAVNTEAF
many	TRBV20-1	TRBJ2-5	SASGLAGGYQETQY
NA	TRBV6-5	TRBJ1-1	ASSYARKNTEAF
many	TRBV12-3/TRBV12-4	TRBJ2-1	ASSFRGDNEQF
NA	TRBV28	TRBJ2-1	ACSSDREQF
many	TRBV29-1	TRBJ2-7	SVVYPSYEQY
many	TRBV2	TRBJ2-7	AGHSGLEQY
many	TRBV29-1	TRBJ2-5	SWRPTQETQY
few	TRBV12-3/TRBV12-4	TRBJ2-1	ASSRDRGHDEQF
many	TRBV7-9	TRBJ1-1	ASTPQGAYTEAF
many	TRBV6-2/TRBV6-3	TRBJ2-1	ASSYLLIRGGSYNEQF
NA	TRBV30	TRBJ2-1	AVAGANEQF
many	TRBV5-1	TRBJ2-1	ASSLLSGGQNEQF
many	TRBV20-1	TRBJ2-3	SASDRGPDTQY
many	TRBV7-2	TRBJ1-2	ASSSRDHYGYT
many	TRBV7-3	TRBJ2-7	ASSPGSHSEQY
few	TRBV10-3	TRBJ2-3	AISDYSGLAGGAYTDTQY
many	TRBV28	TRBJ1-4	ASSLPGTVNEKLF
many	TRBV4-1	TRBJ2-1	ASSPTFGSNEQF
many	TRBV20-1	TRBJ1-1	SASRGLDEAF
NA	TRBV29-1	TRBJ2-7	SARTGLARPREQY
many	TRBV5-1	TRBJ2-7	ASSDPSAYEQY